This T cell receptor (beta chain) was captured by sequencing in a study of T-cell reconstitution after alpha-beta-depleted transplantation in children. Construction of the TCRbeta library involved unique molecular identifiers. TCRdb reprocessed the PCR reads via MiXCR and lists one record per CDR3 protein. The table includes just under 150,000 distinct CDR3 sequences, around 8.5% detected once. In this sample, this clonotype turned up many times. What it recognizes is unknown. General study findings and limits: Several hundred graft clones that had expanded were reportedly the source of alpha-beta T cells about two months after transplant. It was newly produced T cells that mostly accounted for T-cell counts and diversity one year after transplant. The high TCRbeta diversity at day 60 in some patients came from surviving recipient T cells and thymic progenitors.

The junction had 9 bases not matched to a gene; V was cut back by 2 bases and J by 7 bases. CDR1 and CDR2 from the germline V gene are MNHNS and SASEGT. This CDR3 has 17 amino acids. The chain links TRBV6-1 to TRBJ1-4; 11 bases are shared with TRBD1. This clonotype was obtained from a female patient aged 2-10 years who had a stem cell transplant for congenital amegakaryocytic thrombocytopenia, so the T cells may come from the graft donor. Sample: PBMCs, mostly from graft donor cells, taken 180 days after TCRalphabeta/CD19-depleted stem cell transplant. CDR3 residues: CASSERPGQGAGEKLFF. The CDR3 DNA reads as TGTGCCAGCAGTGAAAGGCCCGGACAGGGGGCCGGTGAAAAACTGTTTTTT.